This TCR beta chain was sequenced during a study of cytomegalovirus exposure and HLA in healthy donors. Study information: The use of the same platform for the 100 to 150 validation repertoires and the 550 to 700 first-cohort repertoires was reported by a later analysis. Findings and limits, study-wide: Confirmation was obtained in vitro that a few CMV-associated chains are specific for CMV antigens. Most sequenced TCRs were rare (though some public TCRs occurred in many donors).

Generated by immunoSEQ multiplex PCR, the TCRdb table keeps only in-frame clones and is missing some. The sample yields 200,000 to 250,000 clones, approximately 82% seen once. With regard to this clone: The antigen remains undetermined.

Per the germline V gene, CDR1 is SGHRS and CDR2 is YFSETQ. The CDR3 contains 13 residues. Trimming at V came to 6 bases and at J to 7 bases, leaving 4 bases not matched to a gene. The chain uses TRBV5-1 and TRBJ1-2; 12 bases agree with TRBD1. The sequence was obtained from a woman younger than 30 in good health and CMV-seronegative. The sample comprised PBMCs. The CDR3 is CASTLGQGAGYTF. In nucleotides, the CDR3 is TGCGCCAGCACCCTGGGACAGGGGGCTGGCTACACCTTC.